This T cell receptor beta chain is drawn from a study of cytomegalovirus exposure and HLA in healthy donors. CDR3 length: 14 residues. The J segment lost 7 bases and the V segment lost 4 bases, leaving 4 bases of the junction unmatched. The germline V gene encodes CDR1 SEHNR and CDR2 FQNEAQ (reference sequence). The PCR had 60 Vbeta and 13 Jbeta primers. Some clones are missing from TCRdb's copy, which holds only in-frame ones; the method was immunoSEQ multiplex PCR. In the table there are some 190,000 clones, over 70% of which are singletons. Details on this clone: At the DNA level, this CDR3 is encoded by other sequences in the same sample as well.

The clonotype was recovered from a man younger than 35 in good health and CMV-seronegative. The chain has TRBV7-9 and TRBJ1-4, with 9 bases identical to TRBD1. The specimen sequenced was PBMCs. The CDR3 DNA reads TGTGCCAGCAGCTGGGGACAGGGAGGTGAAAAACTGTTTTTT. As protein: CASSWGQGGEKLFF.